These 28 T cell receptor beta chains were all obtained from the same sample, sequenced in a study of T cells after yellow fever vaccination. MiXCR was run by TCRdb on the 5' RACE reads, yielding one entry per CDR3 protein. Counted here are some 500,000 distinct CDR3 sequences, roughly 13% occurring once; the ten biggest clones make up 11% to 15%. This sample comprised PBMCs, obtained on the day of the yellow fever booster vaccination. The origin of the receptors is a man aged 25 to 45 who received the YFV17D yellow fever vaccine.

This clonotype has just a few counts. The rearrangement uses TRBV20-1 and TRBJ2-4, with D possibly being TRBD2 (5 bases). The V gene's germline CDR1 is DFQATT and CDR2 SNEGSKA (reference sequence). The CDR3 is 13 amino acids. Between the trimmed V and J ends, which lost 6 bases and 15 bases, there was a span of 24 bases. The CDR3 DNA follows: TGCAGTGCGAGGCGGGTAGACGGGCGGAGCGGGTACTTC. This encodes CSARRVDGRSGYF.

This clonotype came up a few times. The gene calls are TRBV13 and TRBJ2-7, with 10 bases fitting TRBD1. V shed 4 bases, J shed 3 bases, and the junction held 9 bases outside the gene matches. Per germline, CDR1 PRHDT and CDR2 FYEKMQ (reference sequence). This CDR3 is built from 16 residues. DNA of the CDR3: TGTGCCAGCAGCTCCGGGGGGGACAGGGGAAACTACGAGCAGTACTTC. As protein: CASSSGGDRGNYEQYF.

This clonotype came up a few times. V is TRBV7-2 and J is TRBJ1-5; D is unclear. Per the germline V gene, CDR1 is SGHTA and CDR2 is FQGNSA. V was trimmed by 3 bases and J by 7 bases, leaving 16 bases between them. This CDR3 comprises 15 residues. The CDR3 DNA is TGTGCCAGCAGCTTTTCGGGAGGGTTCGGACAGCCCCAGCATTTT. The encoded protein is CASSFSGGFGQPQHF. The full variable domain, with the rest looked up from reference TRBV7-2 and TRBJ1-5, is GAGVSQSPSNKVTEKGKDVELRCDPISGHTALYWYRQSLGQGLEFLIYFQGNSAPDKSGLPSDRFSAERTGGSVSTLTIQRTQQEDSAVYLCASSFSGGFGQPQHFGDGTRLSIL.

This sequence joins TRBV12-3 or TRBV12-4 and TRBJ2-7; TRBD1 aligns across 7 bases. Losses at the gene ends were 2 bases for V and 3 bases for J; bases not matched to a gene: 13. The CDR3 is 17 amino acids. Written as DNA, the CDR3 is TGTGCCAGCAGTTTAAGGGGGTGGGGGACAGATGACTACGAGCAGTACTTC. This encodes CASSLRGWGTDDYEQYF.

This clonotype was detected only a few times. The chain couples TRBV19 to TRBJ1-6; possible D gene TRBD1, 6 bases. There are 15 residues in the CDR3. The V end was cut by 9 bases, the J end by 7 bases, with 19 bases between. Germline V gives CDR1 LNHDA, CDR2 SQIVND (reference sequence). The CDR3 sequence is CASTRGELLNSPLHF. CDR3 in DNA: TGTGCCAGCACAAGGGGGGAGCTCTTGAATTCACCCCTCCACTTT.

In this sample, this clonotype turned up a few times. The chain is built from TRBV7-6 and TRBJ2-5; tentatively, D is TRBD2 (6 bases). V was cut by 2 bases and J by 4 bases, with 14 bases left in between. Germline V gene data show CDR1 as SGHVS and CDR2 as FNYEAQ. The length of the CDR3 is 15 residues. The CDR3 DNA sequence: TGTGCCAGCAGCTTATTCACGGGAGTAGCAGAGACCCAGTACTTC. Its protein is CASSLFTGVAETQYF.

This clonotype has at least ten counts. The rearrangement links TRBV30 to TRBJ2-3; 8 bases align to TRBD2. V was clipped by 5 bases and J by 5 bases; unmatched bases: 6. The CDR3 is 13 residues long. Germline CDR1 reads GTSNPN; CDR2 reads SVGIG (reference sequence). The CDR3 DNA follows: TGTGCCTGGGGCGGGACTAGTCAAGATACGCAGTATTTT. This translates into CAWGGTSQDTQYF.

This clonotype showed up just once. This chain connects TRBV6-1 to TRBJ2-1; 7 bases align to TRBD1. Trimming took 5 bases from V and 4 from J; bases not matched to a gene: 5. Germline assignment: CDR1 MNHNS and CDR2 SASEGT. The CDR3 extends over 14 amino acids. The CDR3 DNA is TGTGCCAGCAGTCAAACGACAGGGTACAATGAGCAGTTCTTC. This codes for CASSQTTGYNEQFF.

Only a few counts were recorded for this clonotype. The V call is TRBV6-2 or TRBV6-3, the J call TRBJ1-4, with D tentatively TRBD1 (6 bases). Trimming removed 6 bases from V and 5 bases from J, with 13 bases in between. Germline V gives CDR1 MNHEY, CDR2 SVGEGT. This CDR3 has 14 residues. CDR3 nucleotide sequence: TGTGCCAGCAGCTCCGGGGGCCTCAATGAAAAACTGTTTTTT. Residues: CASSSGGLNEKLFF.

The chain couples TRBV2 to TRBJ1-1; no clear D gene. V lost 4 bases, J lost 4 bases, and 4 bases lay in between. The CDR3 is made up of 11 amino acids. Germline V gene data show CDR1 as SNHLY and CDR2 as FYNNEI. DNA for the CDR3: TGTGCCAGCAGTGTGACCACTGAAGCTTTCTTT. This codes for CASSVTTEAFF.

This clonotype turned up a few times. This chain connects TRBV19 to TRBJ2-2; D unclear. Trimming removed 3 bases at V and 6 bases at J, with 2 bases between. The CDR3 totals 11 residues. The germline CDR1 and CDR2 sequences are LNHDA and SQIVND (reference sequence). CDR3 nucleotide sequence: TGTGCCAGTAGTATGTCCGGGGAGCTGTTTTTT. This encodes CASSMSGELFF.

This clonotype was seen more than once but under ten times. The chain couples TRBV5-1 to TRBJ1-2, with 8 positions matching TRBD1. Trimming removed 4 bases from V and 8 bases from J; junction bases left unmatched: 7. Germline V gene data show CDR1 as SGHRS and CDR2 as YFSETQ. This CDR3 comprises 13 residues. CDR3 in DNA: TGCGCCAGCAGCGTACAGGGGGAGGAGGGCTACACCTTC. Its protein product is CASSVQGEEGYTF.

The chain is built from TRBV28 and TRBJ2-2; the D call may be TRBD1 or TRBD2 (6 bases each). Germline CDR1 is MDHEN and CDR2 is SYDVKM. The CDR3 runs to 15 residues. V gave up 7 bases and J gave up 0 bases, with 12 bases separating them. The CDR3 coding sequence is TGTGCCAGCATGGCCGGGGGCGCGAACACCGGGGAGCTGTTTTTT. This codes for CASMAGGANTGELFF.

The rearrangement joins TRBV4-3 to TRBJ1-2; perhaps TRBD1 as D (5 bases). The CDR3 is 14 residues long. Trimming removed 1 base from V and 7 bases from J, with 13 bases in between. Germline CDR1 reads LGHNA; CDR2 reads YSLEER. This CDR3 reads CASSQGRGSGGYTF. CDR3 sequence (DNA): TGCGCCAGCAGCCAAGGCCGGGGGTCCGGTGGCTACACCTTC.

This clonotype has a handful of counts. The chain's CDR3 is CASSLAAGGLDTQYF. The CDR3, as DNA: TGTGCCAGCAGCTTAGCAGCAGGGGGCTTAGATACCCAGTACTTC. The genes are TRBV5-5 and TRBJ2-5; 8 bases fit TRBD1. The germline V gene encodes CDR1 SGHKS and CDR2 YYEKEE (reference sequence). The junction had 11 bases not matched to a gene; V was cut back by 2 bases and J by 8 bases. The CDR3 loop spans 15 amino acids.

The CDR3 coding sequence is TGTGCTGCTAACCCGAGGGGAGTTAAAGACGGAGGTGGCTACACCTTC. It specifies CAANPRGVKDGGGYTF. The V gene is TRBV12-5, the J gene TRBJ1-2; D possibly corresponds to TRBD1 (5 bases). Per germline, CDR1 LGHNT and CDR2 FRNRAP. The CDR3 extends over 16 amino acids. The V end lost 11 bases, the J end lost 7 bases, and 29 bases lay between the germline ends.

The rearrangement uses TRBV29-1 and TRBJ2-5, with 11 bases identical to TRBD2. This CDR3 spans 13 amino acids. Germline assignment: CDR1 SQVTM and CDR2 ANQGSEA. Losses at the gene ends were 6 bases for V and 1 base for J; bases not matched to a gene: 1. The CDR3 nucleotides are TGCAGCGTGACTAGCGGGGTCCAAGAGACCCAGTACTTC. Translated: CSVTSGVQETQYF.

In nucleotides, the CDR3 is TGCAGTGCTACCCCACAGGTCTACAATGAGCAGTTCTTC. It encodes CSATPQVYNEQFF. The rearrangement links TRBV20-1 to TRBJ2-1; perhaps TRBD1 as D (5 bases). The V and J ends lost 4 bases and 3 bases respectively, with 10 bases between them. The CDR3 totals 13 residues. CDR1 is DFQATT, CDR2 SNEGSKA, per germline (reference sequence).

This sequence joins TRBV15 and TRBJ2-3, with D possibly matching TRBD2 (6 bases). The CDR3 totals 19 residues. The germline gives CDR1 LNHNV, CDR2 YYDKDF (reference sequence). Trimming cost V 4 bases and J 5 bases, with 28 bases left between them. The CDR3 spells CATSTIGSPTNPAGDTQYF. The CDR3 region has the DNA TGTGCCACCAGCACCATCGGATCCCCAACAAATCCAGCGGGAGATACGCAGTATTTT.

The chain uses TRBV29-1 and TRBJ2-3; D is unclear. V was cut by 5 bases and J by 6 bases, with 12 bases left in between. The germline V gene has CDR1 SQVTM and CDR2 ANQGSEA. The CDR3 has 12 residues. The chain's CDR3 is CSVYQEVDTQYF. The CDR3 region has the DNA TGCAGCGTTTACCAAGAGGTCGATACGCAGTATTTT.

V usage is TRBV11-3 and J usage is TRBJ2-2, with TRBD2 identical over 12 bases. Germline CDR1 and CDR2: SGHNT and YENEEA. V dropped 5 bases and J dropped 7; count of bases not matched to a gene: 8. CDR3 length: 16 amino acids. The CDR3 coding sequence is TGTGCCAGCAGCCCCGGACTAGCGGGAACGGACGGGGAGCTGTTTTTT. Protein: CASSPGLAGTDGELFF.

CDR3 DNA sequence: TGTGCCAGCCGCCTCTCGTCAGCCGGGGAGCTGTTTTTT. It yields the protein CASRLSSAGELFF. This chain joins TRBV12-3 or TRBV12-4 and TRBJ2-2; no clear D. Trimming shortened V by 8 bases and J by 6 bases, and 13 bases separated the two germline ends. The length of the CDR3 is 13 residues.

The CDR3 region has the DNA TGTGCCAGCAGCTTGGCAGATCCCCCATACGAGCAGTACTTC. Protein: CASSLADPPYEQYF. The rearrangement uses TRBV13 and TRBJ2-7; D uncertain. V gave up 3 bases and J gave up 4 bases, with 13 bases separating them. This CDR3 contains 14 residues. Germline CDR1 PRHDT, CDR2 FYEKMQ (reference sequence).

This sequence joins TRBV7-8 and TRBJ2-4, with 7 bases identical to TRBD2. The trim removed 1 base at V and 5 bases at J, leaving 14 bases unmatched. The CDR3 contains 18 residues. Germline V CDR1 and CDR2: SGHVS, FQNEAQ. The CDR3 here is CASSLGRTRDPFQNIQYF. The CDR3 DNA is TGTGCCAGCAGCTTAGGGAGGACTAGGGACCCTTTTCAAAACATTCAGTACTTC.

In its sample, this clonotype was seen a few times. V is TRBV7-6 and J is TRBJ1-5, with D unresolved. The CDR3 consists of 18 residues. CDR1 is SGHVS and CDR2 is FNYEAQ in the germline V gene. Between the trimmed V and J ends, which lost 1 base and 0 bases, there was a span of 16 bases. Here the CDR3 reads CASSLGGAGPYSNQPQHF. The DNA for the CDR3 is TGTGCCAGCAGCTTAGGCGGTGCAGGACCGTATAGCAATCAGCCCCAGCATTTT.

This rearrangement joins TRBV4-3 to TRBJ2-1; unclear D gene. The CDR3 sequence is 16 residues long. From germline, CDR1 is LGHNA and CDR2 YSLEER. V dropped 0 bases and J dropped 7 bases, with 16 bases sitting between them. CDR3 nucleotide sequence: TGCGCCAGCAGCCAAGATTCGGGTGTAAGAAGTAATGAGCAGTTCTTC. Translation gives CASSQDSGVRSNEQFF.

This clonotype was seen more than once but under ten times. The DNA for the CDR3 is TGCGCCAGCAGCCAAGATCGTCAGGTCGGGTGGACCGGGGAGCTGTTTTTT. This sequence encodes CASSQDRQVGWTGELFF. The rearrangement uses TRBV4-3 and TRBJ2-2; D gene unclear. The germline V gene encodes CDR1 LGHNA and CDR2 YSLEER. The CDR3 extends over 17 amino acids. Trimming stripped 0 bases from V and 5 bases from J, with 16 bases between.

This clonotype was observed once. Possible read error: a much larger clone is one base away. V and J are TRBV4-3 and TRBJ2-3; no reliable D call. From germline, CDR1 is LGHNA and CDR2 YSLEER. This CDR3 is built from 14 residues. The CDR3 region has the DNA TGCGCCGGCAGCCAAGTGAGTTTGACAGATACGCAGTATTTT. Its protein is CAGSQVSLTDTQYF.